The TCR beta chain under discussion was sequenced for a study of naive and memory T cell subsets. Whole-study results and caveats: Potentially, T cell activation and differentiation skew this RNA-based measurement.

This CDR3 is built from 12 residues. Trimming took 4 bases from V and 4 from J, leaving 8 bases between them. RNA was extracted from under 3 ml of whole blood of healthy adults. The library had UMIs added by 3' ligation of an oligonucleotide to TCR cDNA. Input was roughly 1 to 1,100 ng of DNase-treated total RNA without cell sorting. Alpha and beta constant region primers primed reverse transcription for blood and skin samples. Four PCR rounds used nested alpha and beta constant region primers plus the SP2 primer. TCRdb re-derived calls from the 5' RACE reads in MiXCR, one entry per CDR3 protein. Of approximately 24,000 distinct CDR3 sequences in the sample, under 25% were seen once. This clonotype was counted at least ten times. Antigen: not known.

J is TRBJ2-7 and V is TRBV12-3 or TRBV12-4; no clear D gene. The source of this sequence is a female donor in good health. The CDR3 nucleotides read TGTGCCAGCAGTTATCGGGTGTACGAGCAGTACTTC. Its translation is CASSYRVYEQYF.